This TCR beta chain was obtained from a study of blood T cell repertoires in COVID-19. The germline CDR1 and CDR2 sequences are MNHEY and SVGEGT. This CDR3 comprises 14 residues. V gave up 6 bases and J gave up 2 bases, with 12 bases separating them. TCRdb's copy holds only in-frame clones and misses some; the assay was immunoSEQ multiplex PCR. The profile covers under 200,000 clones, with about 82% appearing a single time and 5% to 8.5% taken by the ten largest. The chain is built from TRBV6-2 or TRBV6-3 and TRBJ2-3, with D unclear. This receptor was taken from an older man with active or convalescent COVID-19. The specimen sequenced was peripheral blood. The CDR3 sequence is CASSARSPTDTQYF. The CDR3 region has the DNA TGTGCCAGCAGCGCCAGGTCCCCCACAGATACGCAGTATTTT.